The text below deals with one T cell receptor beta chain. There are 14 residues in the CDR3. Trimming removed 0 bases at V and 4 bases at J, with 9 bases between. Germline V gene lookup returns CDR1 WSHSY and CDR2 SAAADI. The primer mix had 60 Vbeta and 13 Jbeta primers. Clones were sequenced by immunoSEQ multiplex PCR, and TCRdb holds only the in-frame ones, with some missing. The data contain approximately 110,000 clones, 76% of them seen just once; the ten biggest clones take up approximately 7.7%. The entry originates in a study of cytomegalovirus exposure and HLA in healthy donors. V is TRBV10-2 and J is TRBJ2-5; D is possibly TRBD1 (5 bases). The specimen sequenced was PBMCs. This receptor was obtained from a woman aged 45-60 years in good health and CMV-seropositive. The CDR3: CASSESERGETQYF. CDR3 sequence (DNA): TGCGCCAGCAGTGAGTCGGAAAGGGGAGAGACCCAGTACTTC.